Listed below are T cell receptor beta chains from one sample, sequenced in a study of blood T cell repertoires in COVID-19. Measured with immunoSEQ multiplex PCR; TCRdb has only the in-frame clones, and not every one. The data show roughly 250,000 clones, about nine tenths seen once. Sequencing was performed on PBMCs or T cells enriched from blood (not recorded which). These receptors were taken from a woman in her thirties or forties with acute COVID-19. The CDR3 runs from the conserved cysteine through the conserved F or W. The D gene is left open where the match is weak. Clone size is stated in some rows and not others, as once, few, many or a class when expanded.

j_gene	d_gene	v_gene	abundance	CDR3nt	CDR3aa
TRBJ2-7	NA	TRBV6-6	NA	TGTGCCAGCAGCCCTCAGCAGGATCAATACGAGCAGTACTTC	CASSPQQDQYEQYF
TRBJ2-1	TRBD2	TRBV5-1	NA	TGCGCCAGCAGCTTGCGATATAGCGGGGGGCCGTACAATGAGCAGTTCTTC	CASSLRYSGGPYNEQFF
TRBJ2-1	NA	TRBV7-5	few	TGTGCCAGAAGCTTAGGGGCGGGAGGGATGTACAATGAGCAGTTCTTC	CARSLGAGGMYNEQFF
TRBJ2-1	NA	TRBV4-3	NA	TGCGCCAGCAGCCTTACGAGCGGAGAGGTATACAATGAGCAGTTCTTC	CASSLTSGEVYNEQFF
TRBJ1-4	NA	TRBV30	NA	TGTGCCTGGAGTGGTTCGCGAGGGTCTAATGAAAAACTGTTTTTT	CAWSGSRGSNEKLFF
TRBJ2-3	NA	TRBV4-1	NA	TGCGCCAGCAGCCCCCGGACAGCTAGCACAGATACGCAGTATTTT	CASSPRTASTDTQYF
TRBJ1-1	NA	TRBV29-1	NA	TGCAGCTCACAAGGGCAGGGTCGGGTCACTGAAGCTTTCTTT	CSSQGQGRVTEAFF
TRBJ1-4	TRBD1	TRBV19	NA	TGTGCCAGTAGTACCGACAGGGGAAATGAAAAACTGTTTTTT	CASSTDRGNEKLFF
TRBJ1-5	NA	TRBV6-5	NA	TGTGCCAGCAGAACAGGGTCGGCACGCGGGCAGCCCCAGCATTTT	CASRTGSARGQPQHF
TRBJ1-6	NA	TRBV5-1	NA	TGCGCCAGCAGCTTGGCTACAGGACCCCTCCACTTT	CASSLATGPLHF
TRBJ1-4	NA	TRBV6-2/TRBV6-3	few	TGTGCCAGCAGTTACTCGTTGTCAGGGCCGAGAAAACTGTTTTTT	CASSYSLSGPRKLFF
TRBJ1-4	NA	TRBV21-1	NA	TGTGCCAGCAGCAGACGGACACCAACTAATGAAAAACTGTTTTTT	CASSRRTPTNEKLFF
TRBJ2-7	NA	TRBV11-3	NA	TGTGCCAGCAGCTTAGCCCGGGGCGGGGTCTACGAGCAGTACTTC	CASSLARGGVYEQYF
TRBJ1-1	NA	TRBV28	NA	TGTGCCAGCAGTTTAAAGGGAGGGCCTGAAGCTTTCTTT	CASSLKGGPEAFF
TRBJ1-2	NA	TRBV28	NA	TGTGCCAGCAGTTTAGGTGGGGGGTATGGCTACACCTTC	CASSLGGGYGYTF
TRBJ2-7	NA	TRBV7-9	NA	TGTGCCAGCAGCTTAGCGCGGGTGGGAGAGCAGTACTTC	CASSLARVGEQYF
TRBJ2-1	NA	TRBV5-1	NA	TGCGCCAGCAGCTTGGAGACTCCAGGGTTCAATGAGCAGTTCTTC	CASSLETPGFNEQFF
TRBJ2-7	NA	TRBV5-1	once	TGCGCCAGCAGCTTGATACATACTATCTCCTACGAGCAGTACTTC	CASSLIHTISYEQYF
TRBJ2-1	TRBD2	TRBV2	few	TGTGCCAGCAGCGGGCTAGCGGGGGGCCGTAATGAGCAGTTCTTC	CASSGLAGGRNEQFF
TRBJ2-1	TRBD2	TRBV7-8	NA	TGTGCCAGCAGCTTAGTAGTTGGGGCTAGCGGGAGTCCCCAAAGGGCTGAGCAGTTCTTC	CASSLVVGASGSPQRAEQFF
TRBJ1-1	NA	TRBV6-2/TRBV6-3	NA	TGTGCCAGCAGTTACTCGAGGTCCCGGGGAATGGTGAGAGCTTTCTTT	CASSYSRSRGMVRAFF
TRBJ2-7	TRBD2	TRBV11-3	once	TGTGCCAGCAGCACCCAGGGACTAGCGGGAGGGCCGGGGGAGCAGTACTTC	CASSTQGLAGGPGEQYF
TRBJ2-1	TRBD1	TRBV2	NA	TGTGCCAGCAGAGACCGGGACAGCACCTACAATGAGCAGTTCTTC	CASRDRDSTYNEQFF
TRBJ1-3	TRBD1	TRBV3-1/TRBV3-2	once	TGTGCCAGCAGTCCAGGGGGCGTAGGAAACACCATATATTTT	CASSPGGVGNTIYF
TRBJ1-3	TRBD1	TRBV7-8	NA	TGTGCCAGCAGCTTAGATGGACAGGCCTCTGGAAACACCATATATTTT	CASSLDGQASGNTIYF